The 29 T cell receptor beta chains listed next were all sequenced from one sample in a study of cytomegalovirus exposure and HLA in healthy donors. PCR amplification relied on 60 Vbeta primers (plus 13 Jbeta primers). The data were produced by immunoSEQ multiplex PCR, yet TCRdb's version contains in-frame clones alone and is incomplete. The sample has about 190,000 clones, approximately 88% seen once. Sequencing input: PBMCs. These receptor sequences come from a woman in her 50s in good health and CMV-seropositive.

The genes are TRBV5-1 and TRBJ2-7; 8 bases line up with TRBD2. Germline lookup yields CDR1 SGHRS and CDR2 YFSETQ. This CDR3 has 16 amino acids. The V gene end was trimmed by 0 bases and the J gene end by 2 bases; junction bases not matched to a gene: 7. The CDR3 DNA reads TGCGCCAGCAGCTTGGCCCTGACTAGCGTTACCTACGAGCAGTACTTC. Translating it yields CASSLALTSVTYEQYF.

This clone was counted a single time. The junction shows a germline mismatch at one end, possibly a read error. The rearrangement joins TRBV7-9 to TRBJ2-7, with 8 bases matching TRBD2. The CDR3 runs to 14 residues. The germline gives CDR1 SEHNR, CDR2 FQNEAQ (reference sequence). CDR3 sequence (DNA): TGTTCCAGCAGGCCCTCGGGGGGGGGCTACGAGCAGTACTTC. Amino acid sequence: CSSRPSGGGYEQYF.

The gene calls are TRBV5-1 and TRBJ2-1; 12 positions match TRBD2. This CDR3 comprises 18 residues. The germline gives CDR1 SGHRS, CDR2 YFSETQ. The junction had 4 bases not matched to a gene; V was cut back by 0 bases and J by 0 bases. DNA for the CDR3: TGCGCCAGCAGCTTGGGACTAGCGGGGGTCAACTCCTACAATGAGCAGTTCTTC. It yields the protein CASSLGLAGVNSYNEQFF.

This clone has just one count. This chain connects TRBV28 to TRBJ2-5; tentative D call: TRBD2 (5 bases). In germline, CDR1 is MDHEN, CDR2 SYDVKM. Trimming removed 6 bases from V and 5 bases from J, with 13 bases in between. There are 13 residues in the CDR3. The CDR3 DNA reads TGTGCCAGCAGCAATATGGGAGCGGAGACCCAGTACTTC. Translation: CASSNMGAETQYF.

This clone was seen a few times. This chain joins TRBV2 and TRBJ1-5, with 7 bases matching TRBD1. Trimming removed 0 bases from V and 0 bases from J; junction bases left unmatched: 2. The CDR3 has 16 amino acids. The germline V gene encodes CDR1 SNHLY and CDR2 FYNNEI. CDR3 nucleotides: TGTGCCAGCAGTGAAGCGAACAGGGGTAGCAATCAGCCCCAGCATTTT. Residues: CASSEANRGSNQPQHF.

This sequence joins TRBV9 and TRBJ2-7, with D possibly matching TRBD2 (5 bases). The CDR3 consists of 14 residues. CDR1 and CDR2 (germline): SGDLS, YYNGEE. V lost 2 bases and J 2 bases, leaving 11 bases between the germline ends. CDR3 coding DNA: TGTGCCAGCAGCGTTACGACTAAAACCTACGAGCAGTACTTC. It yields the protein CASSVTTKTYEQYF.

This chain links TRBV18 with TRBJ2-1, with D maybe TRBD2 (5 bases). This CDR3 comprises 13 residues. V lost 6 bases, J lost 1 base, and 7 bases lay in between. CDR1 and CDR2 (germline): KGHSH, LQKENI. CDR3 in amino acids: CASSGGSYNEQFF. CDR3 nucleotide sequence: TGTGCCAGCTCCGGAGGATCCTACAATGAGCAGTTCTTC.

On this clone itself: The junction departs from the called germline gene at one end, perhaps through a read error. J is TRBJ1-6 and V is TRBV5-1, with 8 positions matching TRBD1. This CDR3 is 14 amino acids long. Per the germline V gene, CDR1 is SGHRS and CDR2 is YFSETQ. In DNA form, the CDR3 reads TGTGCCAGCAGCGGGACAGGCGGGGGTTCACCCCTCCACTTT. Encoded protein: CASSGTGGGSPLHF.

This clone was picked up one time. CDR3 in amino acids: CASRTDQPQHF. The DNA for the CDR3 is TGTGCCAGCAGGACAGATCAGCCCCAGCATTTT. The chain links TRBV6-6 to TRBJ1-5; a possible D gene is TRBD1 (5 bases). With 6 bases removed from V and 5 bases from J, the gap between germline ends came to 5 bases. CDR3 length equals 11 residues. Germline V CDR1 and CDR2: MNHNY, SVGAGI (reference sequence).

Worth noting for this clone: The same CDR3 arises from other DNA sequences in this sample as well. The CDR3 coding sequence is TGTGCCAGCAGCTCCTCCGGGGGATTAGAGCAGTACTTC. It translates to CASSSSGGLEQYF. The chain carries TRBV7-2 and TRBJ2-7; TRBD2 is a possible D gene (6 bases). This CDR3 contains 13 residues. CDR1 and CDR2 from the germline V gene are SGHTA and FQGNSA. Trimming left V 4 bases short and J 7 bases short, with 14 bases between.

Of note for this clone: Compared with germline, one end of the junction differs, possibly owing to a read error. The rearrangement uses TRBV4-1 and TRBJ2-4; weak D call: TRBD2 (5 bases). Germline assignment: CDR1 MGHRA and CDR2 YSYEKL. The CDR3 length is 13 residues. The CDR3 coding sequence is TGTGCCAGCAGCCAGGCTGAGGGCGACATTCAGTACTTC. Protein product: CASSQAEGDIQYF.

This clone was picked up a small number of times. This chain connects TRBV7-9 to TRBJ2-7; maybe TRBD1 (5 bases). Per the germline V gene, CDR1 is SEHNR and CDR2 is FQNEAQ (reference sequence). This CDR3 has 14 amino acids. The V end was cut by 3 bases, the J end by 3 bases, with 12 bases between. The CDR3 loop is CASSFQGEVYEQYF. In nucleotides, the CDR3 is TGTGCCAGCAGCTTTCAGGGTGAGGTCTACGAGCAGTACTTC.

CDR3 nucleotide sequence: TGTGCCAGCAGCTCTTGGCGGGGCAGGGAGACCCAGTACTTC. This encodes CASSSWRGRETQYF. This sequence joins TRBV7-9 and TRBJ2-5; a weak D match, TRBD2 (6 bases). Trimming took 4 bases from V and 5 from J, leaving 14 bases between them. This CDR3 has 14 amino acids. Germline CDR1 SEHNR, CDR2 FQNEAQ (reference sequence).

The chain is built from TRBV6-6 and TRBJ2-1; tentative D call: TRBD1 (6 bases). The CDR3 consists of 13 residues. The germline V gene has CDR1 MNHNY and CDR2 SVGAGI (reference sequence). Between the trimmed V and J ends, which lost 5 bases and 8 bases, there was a span of 13 bases. The CDR3 spells CASSNPGTHEQFF. The CDR3 DNA reads TGTGCCAGCAGTAATCCCGGGACACATGAGCAGTTCTTC.

The CDR3 reads CASSGGTKSGETQYF. CDR3 bases: TGCGCCAGCAGCGGGGGGACTAAATCAGGGGAGACCCAGTACTTC. V usage is TRBV5-1 and J usage is TRBJ2-5; 7 nucleotides agree with TRBD2. Germline CDR1 is SGHRS and CDR2 is YFSETQ. The trim removed 4 bases at V and 5 bases at J, leaving 11 bases unmatched. The CDR3 has 15 amino acids.

The chain has TRBV2 and TRBJ1-1, with 7 bases lining up with TRBD1. Trimming removed 10 bases from V and 0 bases from J; junction bases left unmatched: 5. CDR1 is SNHLY, CDR2 FYNNEI, per germline. The CDR3 is made up of 13 amino acids. This CDR3 reads CATRQGLNTEAFF. The CDR3 DNA sequence: TGTGCCACCCGACAGGGATTGAACACTGAAGCTTTCTTT.

The gene calls are TRBV4-2 and TRBJ2-6, with TRBD1 matching over 7 bases. This CDR3 comprises 17 residues. From germline, CDR1 is LGHNA and CDR2 YNFKEQ. The V segment lost 4 bases and the J segment 4 bases; nucleotides outside the gene matches: 10. This CDR3 reads CASSRSRTGAGANVLTF. The CDR3 nucleotides are TGTGCCAGCAGCCGGTCCCGAACAGGGGCCGGGGCCAACGTCCTGACTTTC.

The gene calls are TRBV5-6 and TRBJ1-5; TRBD1 agrees at 10 bases. This CDR3 contains 16 residues. Trimming at V came to 0 bases and at J to 3 bases, leaving 3 bases not matched to a gene. Germline V gives CDR1 SGHDT, CDR2 YYEEEE. The chain's CDR3 is CASSLAGTGANQPQHF. CDR3 coding DNA: TGTGCCAGCAGCTTGGCCGGGACAGGGGCCAATCAGCCCCAGCATTTT.

The chain combines TRBV5-5 with TRBJ1-5, with 9 bases matching TRBD1. Germline assignment: CDR1 SGHKS and CDR2 YYEKEE (reference sequence). The CDR3 totals 14 residues. V gave up 2 bases and J gave up 6 bases; unmatched junction bases: 3. CDR3 amino acids: CASSFDRGAQPQHF. CDR3 DNA sequence: TGTGCCAGCAGCTTTGACAGGGGGGCTCAGCCCCAGCATTTT.

This rearrangement joins TRBV5-1 to TRBJ2-5; D possibly corresponds to TRBD2 (5 bases). The CDR3 is 16 amino acids. Germline CDR1 SGHRS, CDR2 YFSETQ. Trimming shortened V by 0 bases and J by 5 bases, and 17 bases separated the two germline ends. The CDR3 DNA is TGCGCCAGCAGCTTGGTCGATTTATCGGGCGGGGAGACCCAGTACTTC. Its translation: CASSLVDLSGGETQYF.

The rearrangement uses TRBV18 and TRBJ2-1; possible D gene TRBD2, 5 bases. The CDR3 covers 13 residues. V was clipped by 6 bases and J by 9 bases, with 15 bases between them. From germline, CDR1 is KGHSH and CDR2 LQKENI. CDR3 nucleotides: TGTGCCAGCTCCCAAGGACCCGAGGGTGAGCAGTTCTTC. This encodes CASSQGPEGEQFF. Variable domain in full (rest from reference TRBV18 and TRBJ2-1): NAGVMQNPRHLVRRRGQEARLRCSPMKGHSHVYWYRQLPEEGLKFMVYLQKENIIDESGMPKERFSAEFPKEGPSILRIQQVVRGDSAAYFCASSQGPEGEQFFGPGTRLTVL.

The chain uses TRBV7-9 and TRBJ1-1, with 7 bases matching TRBD1. The CDR3 is 14 amino acids. The ends lost 6 bases at V and 1 base at J; junction bases unmatched: 5. Germline CDR1 and CDR2: SEHNR and FQNEAQ (reference sequence). The CDR3 DNA reads TGTGCCAGCAGTTCCGGGACAGAGAACACTGAAGCTTTCTTT. It yields the protein CASSSGTENTEAFF.

The gene calls are TRBV2 and TRBJ2-3; TRBD2 agrees at 12 bases. CDR3 length: 15 residues. The V and J ends lost 6 bases and 5 bases, in that order; junction bases with no gene match: 6. Germline assignment: CDR1 SNHLY and CDR2 FYNNEI. CDR3: CASRLLAGGGDTQYF. CDR3 coding DNA: TGTGCCAGCAGGTTACTAGCGGGGGGAGGAGATACGCAGTATTTT. Filled out from reference TRBV2 and TRBJ2-3, the complete variable domain reads EPEVTQTPSHQVTQMGQEVILRCVPISNHLYFYWYRQILGQKVEFLVSFYNNEISEKSEIFDDQFSVERPDGSNFTLKIRSTKLEDSAMYFCASRLLAGGGDTQYFGPGTRLTVL.

The CDR3 nucleotides read TGTGCCAGTAGTATGGACAGGGGGCGCGTAGAGACCCAGTACTTC. This gives the protein CASSMDRGRVETQYF. This chain joins TRBV19 and TRBJ2-5, with 11 bases lining up with TRBD1. J was trimmed by 4 bases and V by 3 bases; bases with no gene match: 4. The CDR3 covers 15 residues. Germline values: CDR1 LNHDA, CDR2 SQIVND (reference sequence).

The CDR3 coding sequence is TGTGCCAGCTCACGGGACAGCTACAATCAGCCCCAGCATTTT. Translating it yields CASSRDSYNQPQHF. This rearrangement joins TRBV18 to TRBJ1-5; 7 positions match TRBD1. V gave up 4 bases and J gave up 3 bases; unmatched junction bases: 3. The CDR3 extends over 14 amino acids. Germline V gives CDR1 KGHSH, CDR2 LQKENI.

The rearrangement uses TRBV7-6 and TRBJ2-2; 12 nucleotides match TRBD1. V dropped 1 base and J dropped 5; count of bases not matched to a gene: 5. The CDR3 extends over 17 amino acids. Germline lookup yields CDR1 SGHVS and CDR2 FNYEAQ. The CDR3 protein is CASSLEPGQGATGELFF. The DNA of the CDR3 is TGTGCCAGCAGCTTAGAACCGGGACAGGGGGCGACCGGGGAGCTGTTTTTT.

V is TRBV28 and J is TRBJ1-1; D is possibly TRBD1 (5 bases). The CDR3 extends over 17 amino acids. The germline V and J ends were trimmed by 7 bases and 1 base, with 22 bases remaining between them. Germline values: CDR1 MDHEN, CDR2 SYDVKM. This CDR3 is CASNLGWGGATNTEAFF. Here the CDR3 DNA reads TGTGCCAGCAACTTAGGATGGGGAGGGGCGACGAACACTGAAGCTTTCTTT. The full variable domain, in which reference TRBV28 and TRBJ1-1 provide the parts outside the CDR3, is DVKVTQSSRYLVKRTGEKVFLECVQDMDHENMFWYRQDPGLGLRLIYFSYDVKMKEKGDIPEGYSVSREKKERFSLILESASTNQTSMYLCASNLGWGGATNTEAFFGQGTRLTVV.

The rearrangement uses TRBV5-1 and TRBJ2-2; no reliable D call. Trimming left V 0 bases short and J 5 bases short, with 5 bases between. The CDR3 runs 13 residues. The germline gives CDR1 SGHRS, CDR2 YFSETQ. CDR3 coding DNA: TGCGCCAGCAGCTTGGTTCCAACCGGGGAGCTGTTTTTT. It is translated as CASSLVPTGELFF.

V usage is TRBV27 and J usage is TRBJ1-2, with TRBD1 matching 7 bases. The CDR3 contains 13 residues. J gave up 1 base and V 6 bases, and 2 bases lay outside the gene matches. Germline CDR1 is MNHEY and CDR2 is SMNVEV (reference sequence). CDR3 amino acids: CASSTGVNYGYTF. In DNA, the CDR3 is TGTGCCAGCAGCACAGGGGTTAACTATGGCTACACCTTC.